This TCR beta chain is drawn from a study of CD8+ T cells in alopecia areata. Study-wide background: Among treated patients, oral tofacitinib was administered at 5 to 10 mg twice daily. Study findings and constraints: Many expanded lesional clones remained in scalp and blood on tofacitinib. The presence of one nonresponder keeps the tie between baseline CD8+ expansion and response uncertain. In patients, TCRs were shared less clearly than in mice, and HLA may possibly be involved.

Following RNA extraction, reverse transcription yielded cDNA that acted as the sequencing template. Produced via immunoSEQ multiplex PCR; TCRdb's table is partial and in-frame only. The profile shows approximately 140,000 clones, more than 85% of them singletons. For this clone: What it recognizes is unknown.

Per the germline V gene, CDR1 is GTSNPN and CDR2 is SVGIG (reference sequence). V was clipped by 0 bases and J by 0 bases; unmatched bases: 2. The CDR3 has 16 residues. Treatment specified: oral pan-JAK inhibitor, 5-10 mg twice daily. This clonotype originated in a human donor with alopecia areata. The chain couples TRBV30 to TRBJ1-4; 9 bases match TRBD1. This sample comprised CD8+ T cells sorted from blood, obtained at week 4, from a patient treated with tofacitinib. This CDR3 reads CAWSVTGGSTNEKLFF. The CDR3 DNA is TGTGCCTGGAGTGTAACAGGGGGCTCAACTAATGAAAAACTGTTTTTT.